This entry lists 12 T cell receptor beta chains sequenced from one sample in a study of CD4 T cells in relation to SARS-CoV-2 and coronaviruses. Unexposed donor CD4+ T cells date from about 2010-2019, before the COVID-19 pandemic. After roughly ten days of culture, CD4+ T cells were isolated. Profiling relied on immunoSEQ multiplex PCR, and the TCRdb table lists in-frame clones only, not all of them. The profile shows more than 25,000 clones, around 84% of them singletons. The antigens of these receptors remain unknown. Sequencing was done on a sample of CD4+ T cells from PBMCs, cultured in vitro. These receptors all come from a human donor in good health.

V gene TRBV27 combines with J gene TRBJ1-4; no clear D gene. The germline V gene encodes CDR1 MNHEY and CDR2 SMNVEV (reference sequence). V lost 3 bases to trimming and J lost 2 bases, with 10 bases between them. The CDR3 is 15 residues long. The CDR3 DNA follows: TGTGCCAGCAGTTTTCTGGGTGCTACTAATGAAAAACTGTTTTTT. It is translated as CASSFLGATNEKLFF.

The V and J genes are TRBV6-6 and TRBJ1-2; a weak D match, TRBD1 (6 bases). The V gene lost 10 bases and the J gene lost 2 bases, with 14 bases spanning the gap. The CDR3 is 13 residues long. Looked up from germline, CDR1 is MNHNY and CDR2 is SVGAGI (reference sequence). The CDR3 DNA sequence: TGTGCCAACCAAAGGGGGTTCAACTATGGCTACACCTTC. Its translation is CANQRGFNYGYTF.

The chain links TRBV3-1 (or the pseudogene TRBV3-2) to TRBJ2-1; 11 positions match TRBD2. This CDR3 has 16 residues. The V gene end was trimmed by 2 bases and the J gene end by 10 bases; junction bases not matched to a gene: 10. Looked up from germline, CDR1 is LGHDT and CDR2 is YNNKEL (reference sequence). CDR3 region: CASSQTGTSGVREQFF. The CDR3 DNA is TGTGCCAGCAGCCAAACCGGGACTAGCGGCGTTCGAGAGCAGTTCTTC.

The rearrangement joins TRBV12-5 to TRBJ2-5, with D possibly being TRBD2 (6 bases). Germline assignment: CDR1 LGHNT and CDR2 FRNRAP. Deletions cut 7 bases from V and 5 bases from J, with 17 bases between. The CDR3 covers 14 residues. CDR3 amino acids: CASALTGDFETQYF. The CDR3 nucleotides are TGTGCTAGTGCCCTCACGGGAGATTTCGAGACCCAGTACTTC.

This clone was detected a few times. The chain employs TRBV5-1 and TRBJ1-2; 7 nucleotides align to TRBD1. Germline-derived CDR1 and CDR2 are SGHRS and YFSETQ. This CDR3 is built from 16 residues. Trimming at V came to 3 bases and at J to 0 bases, leaving 8 bases not matched to a gene. CDR3 region: CASSSPTGTANYGYTF. The CDR3 DNA sequence: TGCGCCAGCAGCTCCCCAACCGGGACAGCTAACTATGGCTACACCTTC.

The chain combines TRBV20-1 with TRBJ2-7; D uncertain. V was shortened by 3 bases and J by 7 bases, with 13 bases between the two germline ends. The CDR3 covers 12 residues. Germline V gene sequence: CDR1 DFQATT, CDR2 SNEGSKA (reference sequence). The chain's CDR3 is CSASRGNLEQYF. CDR3 in DNA: TGCAGTGCTAGTCGCGGTAACCTGGAGCAGTACTTC.

The gene calls are TRBV7-2 and TRBJ2-7; possibly TRBD2 for D (6 bases). Trimming cost V 0 bases and J 4 bases, with 13 bases left between them. This CDR3 contains 15 residues. CDR1 and CDR2 from the germline V gene are SGHTA and FQGNSA. CDR3 protein: CASSLAGRGVYEQYF. The CDR3 DNA reads as TGTGCCAGCAGCTTAGCGGGGCGGGGAGTGTACGAGCAGTACTTC.

J is TRBJ2-5 and V is TRBV11-2; D not certain. There are 12 residues in the CDR3. CDR1 and CDR2 from the germline V gene are SGHAT and FQNNGV. V was trimmed by 1 base and J by 1 base, leaving 1 base between them. CDR3 sequence: CASSLGQETQYF. The CDR3 DNA is TGTGCCAGCAGCTTAGGCCAAGAGACCCAGTACTTC.

The CDR3 DNA reads TGTGCCAGCTCACCATTAGCGGGAATAGGAGGGAACACAGTGTCCGAGCAGTACTTC. Its protein product is CASSPLAGIGGNTVSEQYF. The chain recombines TRBV18 with TRBJ2-7; 8 bases are shared with TRBD2. Germline trimming cut 2 bases from V and 6 bases from J; bases unmatched to any gene: 21. Per the germline V gene, CDR1 is KGHSH and CDR2 is LQKENI. This CDR3 has 19 residues.

The CDR3 nucleotides read TGTGCCAGCAGCTTGGGTCTGGCGACAGGGCATCTCAAAGAGACCCAGTACTTC. This gives the protein CASSLGLATGHLKETQYF. The chain has TRBV11-2 and TRBJ2-5; 7 bases match TRBD1. Germline assignment: CDR1 SGHAT and CDR2 FQNNGV. The CDR3 runs 18 residues. V lost 3 bases to trimming and J lost 3 bases; unmatched junction nucleotides: 16.

This chain joins TRBV18 and TRBJ2-1, with D maybe TRBD1 (6 bases). The CDR3 covers 17 residues. Germline V gives CDR1 KGHSH, CDR2 LQKENI. V was trimmed by 2 bases and J by 5 bases, leaving 19 bases between them. The CDR3 loop is CASSPNRDMALDNEQFF. The CDR3 DNA reads TGTGCCAGCTCACCAAATCGGGACATGGCGCTCGACAATGAGCAGTTCTTC. Full variable domain (remainder filled in from reference TRBV18 and TRBJ2-1): NAGVMQNPRHLVRRRGQEARLRCSPMKGHSHVYWYRQLPEEGLKFMVYLQKENIIDESGMPKERFSAEFPKEGPSILRIQQVVRGDSAAYFCASSPNRDMALDNEQFFGPGTRLTVL.

The CDR3 nucleotides are TGTGCCATCAGTAGGGCGCTACAGGACACCGGGGAGCTGTTTTTT. Translation gives CAISRALQDTGELFF. The chain employs TRBV10-3 and TRBJ2-2; D perhaps matches TRBD1 (5 bases). Germline V gene sequence: CDR1 ENHRY, CDR2 SYGVKD. Between the trimmed V and J ends, which lost 5 bases and 3 bases, there was a span of 13 bases. CDR3 length: 15 residues.